This TCR beta chain comes out of a study of blood T cell repertoires in COVID-19. The CDR3 runs to 18 residues. Germline CDR1 is SGHRS and CDR2 is YFSETQ. Germline trimming cut 3 bases from V and 0 bases from J; bases unmatched to any gene: 8. Original methodology: Amplified reference gene primers provided the basis for estimating nucleated cell counts. Some clones are missing from TCRdb's copy, which holds only in-frame ones; the method was immunoSEQ multiplex PCR. The V and J calls and the clone size are those of that table, but D and trimming were determined from the DNA. Seen here are over 350,000 clones, 85% to 90% observed once, and the top ten hold about 4.5%.

The specimen sequenced was peripheral blood. The sequence derives from a woman in her thirties with acute or convalescent COVID-19. V usage is TRBV5-1 and J usage is TRBJ2-6; the match to TRBD2 covers 8 bases. This CDR3 is CASSSPGGERSGANVLTF. In DNA form, the CDR3 reads TGCGCCAGCAGCTCGCCGGGAGGGGAACGCTCTGGGGCCAACGTCCTGACTTTC.